This note documents a single T cell receptor beta chain sequence. The antigen is unknown. TCRdb used MiXCR to reprocess the 5' RACE reads, holding one entry per CDR3 protein. The repertoire consists of about 69,000 distinct CDR3 sequences, with more than 9.5% occurring once and the leading ten covering 5.7%. These data originate in a study of early T cells in non-severe SARS-CoV-2 infection. Study context: Chains from this unsorted whole-blood bulk RNA could not be paired.

V was cut by 7 bases and J by 0 bases, with 12 bases left in between. There are 14 residues in the CDR3. Germline-derived CDR1 and CDR2 are LNHDA and SQIVND (reference sequence). Study-wide points: Matching with VDJdb favored anti-spike CD8 responses (missing private and CD4 specificities).

The sequence came from an adult who was a healthcare worker with PCR-confirmed SARS-CoV-2 infection or an uninfected control (not recorded which). This chain joins TRBV19 and TRBJ1-2; D gene ambiguous. The sample was whole blood, taken at baseline. CDR3: CASIGGNPNYGYTF. The CDR3 DNA reads TGTGCCAGTATTGGCGGGAATCCTAACTATGGCTACACCTTC.